Sequencing of this T cell receptor beta chain was carried out in a study of response to subunit inactivated influenza vaccine. Notes on the study in general: The authors put forward the suggestion that each seasonal influenza vaccination may bring in only a limited number of new T cells.

TCRdb processed the RT-PCR reads anew with MiXCR; each CDR3 protein has one entry. Of 400,000 to 650,000 distinct CDR3 sequences listed, 6% to 9% are singletons. After removal of 0 bases from V and 7 bases from J, the junction contained 6 bases not matched to a gene. CDR3 length: 16 amino acids. Germline assignment: CDR1 MNHEY and CDR2 SMNVEV (reference sequence). This clonotype turned up a few times. Its cognate antigen is unknown. This chain joins TRBV27 and TRBJ2-3; 11 bases match TRBD1. Sequenced material: PBMCs from blood, taken around 25 months after vaccination. The clonotype originates from a man in his fifties or sixties who received an inactivated influenza vaccine. This chain's CDR3 is CASSLSGQGGIYTQYF. CDR3 DNA sequence: TGTGCCAGCAGTTTATCGGGACAGGGGGGGATTTATACGCAGTATTTT.